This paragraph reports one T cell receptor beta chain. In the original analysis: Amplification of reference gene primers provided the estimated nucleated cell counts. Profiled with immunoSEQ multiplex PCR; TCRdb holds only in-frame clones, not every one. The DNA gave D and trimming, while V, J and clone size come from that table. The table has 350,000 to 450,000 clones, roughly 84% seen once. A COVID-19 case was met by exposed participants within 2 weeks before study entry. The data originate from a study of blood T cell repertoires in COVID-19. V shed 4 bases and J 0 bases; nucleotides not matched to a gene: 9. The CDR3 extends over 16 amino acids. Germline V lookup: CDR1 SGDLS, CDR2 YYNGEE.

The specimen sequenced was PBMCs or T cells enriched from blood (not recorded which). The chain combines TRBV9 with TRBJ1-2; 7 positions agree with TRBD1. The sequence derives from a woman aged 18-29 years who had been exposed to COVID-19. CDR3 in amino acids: CASSPPRDRANYGYTF. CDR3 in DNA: TGTGCCAGCAGCCCACCCCGGGACAGAGCTAACTATGGCTACACCTTC.